These 16 T cell receptor beta chains came from one sample sequenced in a study of shared clonotypes between healthy human individuals. This table comes from immunoSEQ multiplex PCR, and its TCRdb copy is limited to in-frame clones, with some not included. This table has some 790,000 clones, roughly 72% appearing once. Sequencing input: memory CD4+ T cells sorted from blood. Subset noted: CD45RA-negative fraction. These receptors originate from a woman aged 25 to 39 in good health.

The rearrangement links TRBV7-2 to TRBJ1-3; D might be TRBD1 (6 bases). The CDR3 runs to 15 residues. Germline V gives CDR1 SGHTA, CDR2 FQGNSA. Trimming removed 7 bases from V and 0 bases from J, with 13 bases in between. CDR3 region: CASTRQALSGNTIYF. CDR3 nucleotides: TGTGCCAGCACCCGACAGGCACTCTCTGGAAACACCATATATTTT.

This clone has a handful of counts. The V gene is TRBV25-1, the J gene TRBJ2-4; TRBD2 matches at 14 bases. This CDR3 comprises 18 residues. Germline V lookup: CDR1 MGHDK, CDR2 SYGVNS. Trimming cost V 4 bases and J 3 bases; bases outside gene matches: 8. CDR3 loop: CASSGGTSGSGSKNIQYF. The CDR3 DNA follows: TGTGCCAGCAGTGGCGGGACTAGCGGGAGTGGTAGCAAAAACATTCAGTACTTC.

The V gene is TRBV4-1, the J gene TRBJ2-7, with 9 positions matching TRBD1. Germline loops: CDR1 MGHRA, CDR2 YSYEKL. V lost 0 bases and J lost 2; bases outside the gene matches: 11. CDR3 length: 18 amino acids. CDR3 amino acids: CASSQDMGDRVVTYEQYF. The CDR3 DNA is TGCGCCAGCAGCCAAGATATGGGGGACAGGGTAGTGACCTACGAGCAGTACTTC.

The chain employs TRBV19 and TRBJ1-1; the D gene is possibly TRBD1 (5 bases). Germline loops: CDR1 LNHDA, CDR2 SQIVND (reference sequence). Trimming shortened V by 7 bases and J by 3 bases, and 9 bases separated the two germline ends. This CDR3 comprises 12 residues. CDR3 in amino acids: CASTRGDTEAFF. The CDR3 DNA follows: TGTGCCAGTACTCGGGGGGACACTGAAGCTTTCTTT.

This clone has just a few counts. The sample contains more than one DNA sequence encoding this CDR3. The chain carries TRBV5-1 and TRBJ2-1; D possibly corresponds to TRBD2 (6 bases). CDR1 and CDR2 from the germline V gene are SGHRS and YFSETQ. Trimming took 0 bases from V and 2 from J, leaving 9 bases between them. The length of the CDR3 is 15 residues. The CDR3: CASSLGSSAYNEQFF. In DNA, the CDR3 is TGCGCCAGCAGCTTGGGTTCTAGCGCCTACAATGAGCAGTTCTTC.

V and J are TRBV18 and TRBJ2-1, with 9 bases matching TRBD2. V gave up 3 bases and J gave up 6 bases; unmatched junction bases: 6. The germline CDR1 and CDR2 sequences are KGHSH and LQKENI. This CDR3 contains 15 residues. The CDR3 nucleotides are TGTGCCAGCTCACCTCGCAGCGGGAGGCCCAATGAGCAGTTCTTC. As protein: CASSPRSGRPNEQFF.

The chain combines TRBV28 with TRBJ1-2; 7 bases are shared with TRBD1. Trimming removed 3 bases from V and 14 bases from J; junction bases left unmatched: 15. There are 14 residues in the CDR3. From germline, CDR1 is MDHEN and CDR2 SYDVKM. For the CDR3, the DNA is TGTGCCAGCAGTTTCAGGGGGGGTTCTAGGGCTAATACCTTC. It specifies CASSFRGGSRANTF.

The rearrangement joins TRBV28 to TRBJ2-5; maybe TRBD1 (5 bases). CDR1 MDHEN and CDR2 SYDVKM come from the germline V gene. The length of the CDR3 is 13 residues. V was shortened by 3 bases and J by 5 bases, with 10 bases between the two germline ends. The CDR3 region has the DNA TGTGCCAGCAGTTTTCATCAGGGCGAGACCCAGTACTTC. Translating gives CASSFHQGETQYF. The full variable domain, its missing parts supplied by reference TRBV28 and TRBJ2-5, is DVKVTQSSRYLVKRTGEKVFLECVQDMDHENMFWYRQDPGLGLRLIYFSYDVKMKEKGDIPEGYSVSREKKERFSLILESASTNQTSMYLCASSFHQGETQYFGPGTRLLVL.

CDR3 bases: TGTGCCAGTAGTATCCGATCTGGAAACACCATATATTTT. Translation: CASSIRSGNTIYF. The chain recombines TRBV19 with TRBJ1-3; no clear D gene. Trimming removed 3 bases from V and 1 base from J, with 4 bases in between. This CDR3 is 13 amino acids long. CDR1 and CDR2 from the germline V gene are LNHDA and SQIVND (reference sequence). The full variable domain, rest sourced from reference TRBV19 and TRBJ1-3, is DGGITQSPKYLFRKEGQNVTLSCEQNLNHDAMYWYRQDPGQGLRLIYYSQIVNDFQKGDIAEGYSVSREKKESFPLTVTSAQKNPTAFYLCASSIRSGNTIYFGEGSWLTVV.

The CDR3 coding sequence is TGCGCCAGCAAGCCGACTAGCGGGAGGGAGGACAATGAGCAGTTCTTC. Translation gives CASKPTSGREDNEQFF. This chain uses TRBV23-1 with TRBJ2-1, with TRBD2 identical over 14 bases. TRBV23-1 is labeled an ORF, and its function is uncertain. V shed 7 bases and J 5 bases; nucleotides not matched to a gene: 7. The CDR3 loop spans 16 amino acids.

J is TRBJ2-5 and V is TRBV7-2, with 12 bases that match TRBD2. After removal of 5 bases from V and 4 bases from J, the junction contained 5 bases not matched to a gene. The germline V gene encodes CDR1 SGHTA and CDR2 FQGNSA. The CDR3 runs 15 residues. CDR3 DNA: TGTGCCAGCAGCCAACAGGGACTAGCGGGAGAGACCCAGTACTTC. Translating it yields CASSQQGLAGETQYF.

Concerning this clone itself: This CDR3 is also generated by other DNA sequences in the sample. The chain is built from TRBV5-1 and TRBJ1-2; D is undetermined. The CDR3 has 14 amino acids. The germline gives CDR1 SGHRS, CDR2 YFSETQ. V was cut by 0 bases and J by 3 bases, with 9 bases left in between. DNA for the CDR3: TGCGCCAGCAGCTTGGGGCCGGAAGACTATGGCTACACCTTC. This translates into CASSLGPEDYGYTF.

This sequence joins TRBV5-5 and TRBJ1-3; 12 bases align to TRBD1. CDR1 is SGHKS and CDR2 is YYEKEE in the germline V gene (reference sequence). This CDR3 contains 18 residues. The V gene end was trimmed by 1 base and the J gene end by 3 bases; junction bases not matched to a gene: 8. The DNA for the CDR3 is TGTGCCAGCAGCTTGACCGGGACAGGGGGCTCTCGTGGAAACACCATATATTTT. Translation: CASSLTGTGGSRGNTIYF.

The gene calls are TRBV27 and TRBJ2-1, with TRBD2 matching 16 bases. Germline CDR1 MNHEY, CDR2 SMNVEV (reference sequence). The ends lost 7 bases at V and 4 bases at J; junction bases unmatched: 10. The CDR3 extends over 18 amino acids. CDR3 in amino acids: CASKRGLAGGPVYNEQFF. For the CDR3, the DNA is TGTGCCAGCAAAAGGGGACTAGCGGGAGGGCCGGTTTACAATGAGCAGTTCTTC.

The V gene is TRBV7-8, the J gene TRBJ2-1, with D maybe TRBD2 (6 bases). Germline V CDR1 and CDR2: SGHVS, FQNEAQ. The CDR3 runs 16 residues. Between the trimmed V and J ends, which lost 1 base and 0 bases, there was a span of 10 bases. The CDR3, as DNA: TGTGCCAGCAGCTTAGTGGTGGGAGGCTCCTACAATGAGCAGTTCTTC. The encoded protein is CASSLVVGGSYNEQFF.

On this clone itself: Distinct nucleotide sequences in the sample also encode this CDR3. The rearrangement uses TRBV5-1 and TRBJ2-7; TRBD2 matches 11 bases. The CDR3 length is 15 residues. CDR1 is SGHRS, CDR2 YFSETQ, per germline. The ends lost 2 bases at V and 0 bases at J; junction bases unmatched: 1. The CDR3 DNA follows: TGCGCCAGCAGCTTCCTAGCGGGGGGCTCCTACGAGCAGTACTTC. Its protein product is CASSFLAGGSYEQYF. The full variable domain, its missing parts supplied by reference TRBV5-1 and TRBJ2-7, is KAGVTQTPRYLIKTRGQQVTLSCSPISGHRSVSWYQQTPGQGLQFLFEYFSETQRNKGNFPGRFSGRQFSNSRSEMNVSTLELGDSALYLCASSFLAGGSYEQYFGPGTRLTVT.